One sample yielded the 9 T cell receptor beta chains listed below, sequenced in a study of blood T cell repertoires in COVID-19. Assay: immunoSEQ multiplex PCR; the TCRdb copy retains only in-frame clones and omits some. The repertoire holds about 260,000 clones, with 86% as singletons. Sequencing was performed on peripheral blood. The receptors here all came from a young man with active or convalescent COVID-19.

The chain has TRBV6-7 and TRBJ1-1; the match to TRBD1 covers 7 bases. TRBV6-7 is an ORF, with its function uncertain. Trimming removed 9 bases from V and 1 base from J; junction bases left unmatched: 11. The CDR3 is 15 amino acids. This CDR3 is CARTIRGLANTEAFF. In DNA form, the CDR3 reads TGTGCCAGGACGATCAGGGGGTTAGCGAACACTGAAGCTTTCTTT.

The genes are TRBV18 and TRBJ1-3, with D unclear. In germline, CDR1 is KGHSH, CDR2 LQKENI. The CDR3 extends over 14 amino acids. V was cut by 2 bases and J by 2 bases, with 7 bases left in between. The CDR3 reads CASSPSRAGNTIYF. CDR3 in DNA: TGTGCCAGCTCACCAAGCCGAGCTGGAAACACCATATATTTT.

The chain carries TRBV2 and TRBJ1-4; 7 nucleotides line up with TRBD1. The CDR3 has 17 amino acids. CDR1 SNHLY and CDR2 FYNNEI come from the germline V gene. The V and J ends lost 8 bases and 0 bases, in that order; junction bases with no gene match: 12. The CDR3 sequence is CASRDRRLGATNEKLFF. As DNA, the CDR3 is TGTGCCAGCCGGGACAGACGATTGGGAGCAACTAATGAAAAACTGTTTTTT.

This clone appeared many times. The chain joins TRBV7-2 to TRBJ2-3; 8 nucleotides align to TRBD2. V was pared by 3 bases and J by 2 bases, with 10 bases of the junction left unmatched. Germline V CDR1 and CDR2: SGHTA, FQGNSA. The CDR3 spans 17 residues. Written as DNA, the CDR3 is TGTGCCAGCAGCTTGATCCTCGGGGGGGGACCCACAGATACGCAGTATTTT. This encodes CASSLILGGGPTDTQYF.

The CDR3 region is CASSAREDGYTF. The CDR3, as DNA: TGTGCCAGCTCAGCTCGAGAGGATGGCTACACCTTC. The rearrangement uses TRBV18 and TRBJ1-2, with D unresolved. The CDR3 sequence is 12 residues long. Between the trimmed V and J ends, which lost 5 bases and 6 bases, there was a span of 10 bases. Germline V gives CDR1 KGHSH, CDR2 LQKENI.

V gene TRBV19 combines with J gene TRBJ1-4; the match to TRBD1 covers 8 bases. In germline, CDR1 is LNHDA, CDR2 SQIVND (reference sequence). V shed 3 bases and J 11 bases; nucleotides not matched to a gene: 5. The CDR3 runs 13 residues. CDR3 region: CASSIAGGEKLFF. The CDR3 DNA reads TGTGCCAGTAGTATTGCAGGGGGCGAGAAACTGTTTTTT.

The chain has TRBV7-8 and TRBJ2-5; D is undetermined. V gave up 2 bases and J gave up 1 base, with 8 bases separating them. CDR1 SGHVS and CDR2 FQNEAQ come from the germline V gene. The CDR3 sequence is 14 residues long. The CDR3 region is CASSLQLIQETQYF. DNA of the CDR3: TGTGCCAGCAGCTTACAACTAATCCAAGAGACCCAGTACTTC.

J is TRBJ1-2 and V is TRBV7-9; the D is unclear. CDR3 length equals 14 residues. Germline V gene sequence: CDR1 SEHNR, CDR2 FQNEAQ (reference sequence). Trimming shortened V by 4 bases and J by 7 bases, and 16 bases separated the two germline ends. The CDR3 DNA is TGTGCCAGCAGCTCAGCTTTAGCGGGTGGTGGCTACACCTTC. Translating it yields CASSSALAGGGYTF.

This chain connects TRBV9 to TRBJ1-3; unclear D gene. Germline CDR1 and CDR2: SGDLS and YYNGEE. CDR3 size: 20 residues. With 1 base removed from V and 2 bases from J, the gap between germline ends came to 25 bases. The CDR3 region is CASSVSSHLQTERTGNTIYF. The CDR3 DNA reads TGTGCCAGCAGCGTATCCTCTCACTTACAGACGGAAAGGACTGGAAACACCATATATTTT.